Shown below are 10 T cell receptor beta chains from a single sample sequenced in a study of shared clonotypes between healthy human individuals. Sequenced by immunoSEQ multiplex PCR; TCRdb stores in-frame clones only, minus some. The repertoire includes roughly 570,000 clones, roughly 98% of them detected once, and roughly 0.29% sits in the top ten. CD45RO-negative, CCR7-selected cells formed the naive CD8 fraction, which excluded terminally differentiated effector memory CD45RA+ cells. Material for sequencing was naive CD8+ T cells sorted from blood. The receptors stem from a man aged 30 to 45 in good health.

As to this clone: Other nucleotide sequences in the sample specify the same CDR3. The chain is built from TRBV5-1 and TRBJ2-2; D may be TRBD1 (7 bases). Germline CDR1 SGHRS, CDR2 YFSETQ. The CDR3 consists of 15 residues. The V end was cut by 2 bases, the J end by 4 bases, with 12 bases between. This CDR3 is CASSFGQGGTGELFF. CDR3 in DNA: TGCGCCAGCAGCTTTGGGCAGGGGGGCACCGGGGAGCTGTTTTTT.

The J gene is TRBJ2-7, the V gene TRBV5-1; 14 bases fit TRBD2. The CDR3 consists of 16 residues. CDR1 is SGHRS, CDR2 YFSETQ, per germline. After removal of 3 bases from V and 2 bases from J, the junction contained 4 bases not matched to a gene. In DNA form, the CDR3 reads TGCGCCAGCAGCTCGGGACTAGCGGGAGAGGCCTACGAGCAGTACTTC. Protein product: CASSSGLAGEAYEQYF.

This clone is a singleton in its sample. J is TRBJ1-4 and V is TRBV2; 8 bases are shared with TRBD1. The germline gives CDR1 SNHLY, CDR2 FYNNEI. Losses at the gene ends were 7 bases for V and 0 bases for J; bases not matched to a gene: 13. This CDR3 is built from 18 residues. CDR3 DNA: TGTGCCAGCACCCCGTGGGGACAGGATCTTGCAACTAATGAAAAACTGTTTTTT. Its translation: CASTPWGQDLATNEKLFF. Looking up the rest from reference TRBV2 and TRBJ1-4 gives the full variable domain: EPEVTQTPSHQVTQMGQEVILRCVPISNHLYFYWYRQILGQKVEFLVSFYNNEISEKSEIFDDQFSVERPDGSNFTLKIRSTKLEDSAMYFCASTPWGQDLATNEKLFFGSGTQLSVL.

This chain joins TRBV4-3 and TRBJ1-2, with 7 bases lining up with TRBD1. Trimming cost V 1 base and J 2 bases; bases outside gene matches: 4. Germline CDR1 and CDR2: LGHNA and YSLEER. CDR3 length: 15 amino acids. In nucleotides, the CDR3 is TGCGCCAGCAGCCAAGGGGAGGACAGGAACTATGGCTACACCTTC. It is translated as CASSQGEDRNYGYTF.

V is TRBV29-1 and J is TRBJ2-7, with TRBD1 identical over 11 bases. The ends lost 4 bases at V and 3 bases at J; junction bases unmatched: 5. This CDR3 comprises 14 residues. CDR1 is SQVTM and CDR2 is ANQGSEA in the germline V gene. CDR3 in amino acids: CSVVTGQGVYEQYF. The CDR3 DNA follows: TGCAGCGTTGTCACGGGACAGGGGGTCTACGAGCAGTACTTC.

This chain uses TRBV2 with TRBJ1-2; no firm D call. V was cut by 8 bases and J by 1 base, with 8 bases left in between. CDR1 is SNHLY, CDR2 FYNNEI, per germline. The CDR3 is 12 amino acids. The CDR3 region is CASLDFNYGYTF. The DNA of the CDR3 is TGTGCCAGCCTGGATTTTAACTATGGCTACACCTTC.

The rearrangement joins TRBV5-1 to TRBJ2-2, with a weak D call TRBD1 (5 bases). The CDR3 runs to 17 residues. Trimming removed 4 bases from V and 2 bases from J, with 18 bases in between. Germline V gene data show CDR1 as SGHRS and CDR2 as YFSETQ. The CDR3 here is CASSKLIDSKNTGELFF. The CDR3, as DNA: TGCGCCAGCAGCAAGTTAATCGACAGTAAAAACACCGGGGAGCTGTTTTTT. The entire variable domain, with the rest obtained from reference TRBV5-1 and TRBJ2-2, is as follows: KAGVTQTPRYLIKTRGQQVTLSCSPISGHRSVSWYQQTPGQGLQFLFEYFSETQRNKGNFPGRFSGRQFSNSRSEMNVSTLELGDSALYLCASSKLIDSKNTGELFFGEGSRLTVL.

The V gene is TRBV7-8, the J gene TRBJ2-5; no clear D gene. V was clipped by 1 base and J by 2 bases, with 11 bases between them. CDR3 length equals 15 residues. The germline V gene encodes CDR1 SGHVS and CDR2 FQNEAQ. Here the CDR3 reads CASSLVVQGQETQYF. The CDR3 DNA reads as TGTGCCAGCAGCTTAGTCGTGCAAGGGCAAGAGACCCAGTACTTC.

The V call is TRBV7-8, the J call TRBJ1-5; D is ambiguous. Between the trimmed V and J ends, which lost 2 bases and 1 base, there was a span of 15 bases. Germline V gene sequence: CDR1 SGHVS, CDR2 FQNEAQ. The CDR3 sequence is 17 residues long. CDR3 sequence: CASSLKARSMSNQPQHF. The CDR3 DNA reads as TGTGCCAGCAGCTTAAAGGCTCGCAGCATGAGCAATCAGCCCCAGCATTTT.

The chain combines TRBV5-6 with TRBJ2-5; 8 bases map to TRBD1. Germline CDR1 SGHDT, CDR2 YYEEEE. V shed 3 bases, J shed 12 bases, and the junction held 7 bases outside the gene matches. The CDR3 has 12 residues. For the CDR3, the DNA is TGTGCCAGCAGCTATCGTCCGGGACAGGAGTACTTC. It yields the protein CASSYRPGQEYF.